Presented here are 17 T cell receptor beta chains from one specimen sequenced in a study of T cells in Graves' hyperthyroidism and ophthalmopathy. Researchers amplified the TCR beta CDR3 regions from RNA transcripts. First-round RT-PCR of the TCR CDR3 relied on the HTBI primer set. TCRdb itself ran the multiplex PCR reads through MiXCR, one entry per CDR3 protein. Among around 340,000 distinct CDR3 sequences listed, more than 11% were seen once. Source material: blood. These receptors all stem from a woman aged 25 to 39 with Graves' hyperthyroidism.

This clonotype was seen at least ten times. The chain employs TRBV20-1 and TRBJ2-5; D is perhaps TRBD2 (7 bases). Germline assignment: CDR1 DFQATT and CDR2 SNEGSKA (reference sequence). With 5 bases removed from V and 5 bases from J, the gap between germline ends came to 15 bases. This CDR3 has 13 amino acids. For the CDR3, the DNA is TGCAGTGCTCGCCGGGGGGCCGGGGAGACCCAGTACTTC. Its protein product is CSARRGAGETQYF.

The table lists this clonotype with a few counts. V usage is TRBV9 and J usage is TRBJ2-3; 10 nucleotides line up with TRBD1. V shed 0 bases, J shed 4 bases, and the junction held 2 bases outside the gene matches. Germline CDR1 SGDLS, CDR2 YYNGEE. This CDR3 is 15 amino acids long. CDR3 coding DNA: TGTGCCAGCAGCGTAGTGACAGGGGGCGCAGATACGCAGTATTTT. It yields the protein CASSVVTGGADTQYF.

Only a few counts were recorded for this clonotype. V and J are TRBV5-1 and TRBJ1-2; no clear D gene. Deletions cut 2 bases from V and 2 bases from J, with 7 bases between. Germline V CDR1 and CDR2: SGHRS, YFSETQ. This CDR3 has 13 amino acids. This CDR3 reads CASSFGINYGYTF. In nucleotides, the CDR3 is TGCGCCAGCAGCTTTGGGATAAACTATGGCTACACCTTC.

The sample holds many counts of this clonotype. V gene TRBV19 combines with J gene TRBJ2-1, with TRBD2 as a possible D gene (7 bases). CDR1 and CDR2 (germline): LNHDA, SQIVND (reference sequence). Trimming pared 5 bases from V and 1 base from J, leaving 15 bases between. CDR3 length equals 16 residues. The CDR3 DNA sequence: TGTGCCAGTAGTTCCCCGGGGGGCCGGTCCTACAATGAGCAGTTCTTC. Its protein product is CASSSPGGRSYNEQFF. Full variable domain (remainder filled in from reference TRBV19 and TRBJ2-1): DGGITQSPKYLFRKEGQNVTLSCEQNLNHDAMYWYRQDPGQGLRLIYYSQIVNDFQKGDIAEGYSVSREKKESFPLTVTSAQKNPTAFYLCASSSPGGRSYNEQFFGPGTRLTVL.

CDR3 nucleotide sequence: TGTGCCAGCGGGGTTTCTGAAGCTTTCTTT. Protein: CASGVSEAFF. V gene TRBV28 combines with J gene TRBJ1-1; D call uncertain. Germline values: CDR1 MDHEN, CDR2 SYDVKM. Deletions cut 8 bases from V and 6 bases from J, with 7 bases between. This CDR3 is 10 amino acids long.

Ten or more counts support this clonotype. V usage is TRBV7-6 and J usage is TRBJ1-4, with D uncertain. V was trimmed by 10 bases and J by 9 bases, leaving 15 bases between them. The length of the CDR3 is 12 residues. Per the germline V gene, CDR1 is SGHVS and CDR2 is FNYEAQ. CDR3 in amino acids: CATSDGGQKLFF. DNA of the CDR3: TGTGCCACCTCGGACGGCGGTCAAAAACTGTTTTTT.

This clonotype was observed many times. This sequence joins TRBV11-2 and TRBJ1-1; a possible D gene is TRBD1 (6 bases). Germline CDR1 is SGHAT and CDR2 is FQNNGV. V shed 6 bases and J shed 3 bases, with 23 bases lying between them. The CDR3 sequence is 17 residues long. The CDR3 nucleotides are TGTGCCAGCAGATGTACAGCGGGGGCTGGATCGGACACTGAAGCTTTCTTT. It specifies CASRCTAGAGSDTEAFF.

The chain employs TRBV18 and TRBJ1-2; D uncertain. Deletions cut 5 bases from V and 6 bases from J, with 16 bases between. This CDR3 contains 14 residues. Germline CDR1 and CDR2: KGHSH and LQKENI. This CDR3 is CASSFAAPPNGYTF. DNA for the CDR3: TGTGCCAGCTCATTTGCGGCCCCGCCCAATGGCTACACCTTC.

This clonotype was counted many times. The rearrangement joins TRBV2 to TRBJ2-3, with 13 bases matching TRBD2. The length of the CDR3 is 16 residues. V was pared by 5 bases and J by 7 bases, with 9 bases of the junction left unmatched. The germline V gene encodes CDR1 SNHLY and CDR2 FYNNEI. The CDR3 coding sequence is TGTGCCAGCAGTCAACTAGGACTAGCGGGAGTTAATACGCAGTATTTT. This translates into CASSQLGLAGVNTQYF.

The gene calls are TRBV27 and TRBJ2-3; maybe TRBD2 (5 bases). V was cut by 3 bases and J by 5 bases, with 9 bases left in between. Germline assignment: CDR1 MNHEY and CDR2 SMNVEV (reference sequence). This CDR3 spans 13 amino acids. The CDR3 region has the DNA TGTGCCAGCAGTTTCCATGGGAGAGATACGCAGTATTTT. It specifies CASSFHGRDTQYF.

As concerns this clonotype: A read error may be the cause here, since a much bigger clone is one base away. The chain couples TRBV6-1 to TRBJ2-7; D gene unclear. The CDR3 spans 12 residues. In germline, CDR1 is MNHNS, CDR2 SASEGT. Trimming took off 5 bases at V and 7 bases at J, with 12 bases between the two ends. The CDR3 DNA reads TGTGCCAGCAGTCCATTCATGTGGGAGCAGTACTTC. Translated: CASSPFMWEQYF.

CDR3 region: CATSRGYGPQHF. DNA of the CDR3: TGTGCCACCAGTCGGGGTTATGGGCCCCAGCATTTT. V and J are TRBV24-1 and TRBJ1-5; D is unclear. The CDR3 extends over 12 amino acids. V lost 6 bases, J lost 9 bases, and 11 bases lay in between. The germline gives CDR1 KGHDR, CDR2 SFDVKD.

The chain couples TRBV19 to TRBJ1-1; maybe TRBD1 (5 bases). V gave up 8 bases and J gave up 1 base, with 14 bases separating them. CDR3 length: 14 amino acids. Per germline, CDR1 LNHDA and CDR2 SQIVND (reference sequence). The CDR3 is CASARDRSNTEAFF. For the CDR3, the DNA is TGTGCCAGTGCGAGAGACAGATCGAACACTGAAGCTTTCTTT. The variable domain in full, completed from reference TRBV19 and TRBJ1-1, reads DGGITQSPKYLFRKEGQNVTLSCEQNLNHDAMYWYRQDPGQGLRLIYYSQIVNDFQKGDIAEGYSVSREKKESFPLTVTSAQKNPTAFYLCASARDRSNTEAFFGQGTRLTVV.

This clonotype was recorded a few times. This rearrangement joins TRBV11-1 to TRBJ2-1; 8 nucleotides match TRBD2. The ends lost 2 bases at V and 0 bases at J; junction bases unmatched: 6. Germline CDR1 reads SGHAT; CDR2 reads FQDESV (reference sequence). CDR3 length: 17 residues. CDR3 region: CASSLHGGGGSYNEQFF. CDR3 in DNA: TGTGCCAGCAGCTTACACGGGGGGGGGGGCTCCTACAATGAGCAGTTCTTC. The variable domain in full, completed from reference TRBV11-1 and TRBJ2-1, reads EAEVAQSPRYKITEKSQAVAFWCDPISGHATLYWYRQILGQGPELLVQFQDESVVDDSQLPKDRFSAERLKGVDSTLKIQPAELGDSAMYLCASSLHGGGGSYNEQFFGPGTRLTVL.

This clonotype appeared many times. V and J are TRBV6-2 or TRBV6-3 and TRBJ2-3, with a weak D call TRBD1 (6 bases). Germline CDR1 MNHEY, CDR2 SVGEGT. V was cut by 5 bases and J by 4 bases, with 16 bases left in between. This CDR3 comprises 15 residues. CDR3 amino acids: CASSPRLQGPDTQYF. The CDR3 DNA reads TGTGCCAGCAGTCCTCGGCTACAGGGCCCAGATACGCAGTATTTT.

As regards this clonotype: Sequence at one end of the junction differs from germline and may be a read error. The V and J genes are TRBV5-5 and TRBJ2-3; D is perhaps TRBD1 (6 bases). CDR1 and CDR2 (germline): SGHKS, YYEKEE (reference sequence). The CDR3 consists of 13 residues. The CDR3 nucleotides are TGTGCCAGCAGCTTGGCACAGGGCACATACGCAGTATTT. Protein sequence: CASSLAQGTYAVF. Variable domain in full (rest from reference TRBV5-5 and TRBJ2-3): DAGVTQSPTHLIKTRGQQVTLRCSPISGHKSVSWYQQVLGQGPQFIFQYYEKEERGRGNFPDRFSARQFPNYSSELNVNALLLGDSALYLCASSLAQGTYAVFGPGTRLTVL.

The CDR3 region has the DNA TGTGCCATCAGTTACGAGAGTGGGACTATGGGAAATGAGCAGTTCTTC. Its protein is CAISYESGTMGNEQFF. The J gene is TRBJ2-1, the V gene TRBV10-3; 7 bases map to TRBD2. Per the germline V gene, CDR1 is ENHRY and CDR2 is SYGVKD. With 5 bases clipped from V and 7 bases from J, the junction kept 14 bases outside the gene matches. The CDR3 is 16 residues long.